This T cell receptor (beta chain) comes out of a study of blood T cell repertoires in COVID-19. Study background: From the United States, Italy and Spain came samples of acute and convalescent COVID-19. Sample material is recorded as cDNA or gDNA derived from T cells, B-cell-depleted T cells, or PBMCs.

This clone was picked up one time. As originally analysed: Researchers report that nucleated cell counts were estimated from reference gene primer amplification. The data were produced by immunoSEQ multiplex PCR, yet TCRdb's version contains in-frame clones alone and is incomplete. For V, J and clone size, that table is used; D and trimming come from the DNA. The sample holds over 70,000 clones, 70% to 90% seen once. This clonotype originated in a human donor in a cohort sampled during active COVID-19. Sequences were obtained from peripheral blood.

CDR3 sequence: CASSSVAGGPFNEQFF. The CDR3 DNA reads TGTGCCAGCAGTTCAGTAGCGGGGGGGCCGTTTAATGAGCAGTTCTTC. V is TRBV6-2 or TRBV6-3 and J is TRBJ2-1; 11 bases line up with TRBD2. After removal of 4 bases from V and 7 bases from J, the junction contained 9 bases not matched to a gene. Germline V gives CDR1 MNHEY, CDR2 SVGEGT. The CDR3 extends over 16 amino acids.